The clone carrying this TCR beta chain was observed once. TCRdb analysed the PCR reads with MiXCR anew, one entry per CDR3 protein. The sample consists of about 510,000 distinct CDR3 sequences, 25% of them appearing once. These data come from a study of molecular identifiers for immune sequencing clone quantification. CDR1 and CDR2 (germline): MNHEY, SMNVEV (reference sequence). Trimming took off 4 bases at V and 6 bases at J, with 15 bases between the two ends. This CDR3 is 14 amino acids long. V usage is TRBV27 and J usage is TRBJ1-1; tentatively, D is TRBD1 (5 bases). The sample was naive CD8+ T cells from blood, with Jurkat cell RNA spiked in. Subset denoted: FACS-sorted CD8+CD4-CCR7+CD45RA+ naive T cells. The TCR comes from a human donor in good health. Some libraries in this study had Jurkat cell RNA spiked in. This CDR3 reads CASSSGLRLAEAFF. DNA of the CDR3: TGTGCCAGCAGTTCGGGGCTGAGGCTCGCTGAAGCTTTCTTT.